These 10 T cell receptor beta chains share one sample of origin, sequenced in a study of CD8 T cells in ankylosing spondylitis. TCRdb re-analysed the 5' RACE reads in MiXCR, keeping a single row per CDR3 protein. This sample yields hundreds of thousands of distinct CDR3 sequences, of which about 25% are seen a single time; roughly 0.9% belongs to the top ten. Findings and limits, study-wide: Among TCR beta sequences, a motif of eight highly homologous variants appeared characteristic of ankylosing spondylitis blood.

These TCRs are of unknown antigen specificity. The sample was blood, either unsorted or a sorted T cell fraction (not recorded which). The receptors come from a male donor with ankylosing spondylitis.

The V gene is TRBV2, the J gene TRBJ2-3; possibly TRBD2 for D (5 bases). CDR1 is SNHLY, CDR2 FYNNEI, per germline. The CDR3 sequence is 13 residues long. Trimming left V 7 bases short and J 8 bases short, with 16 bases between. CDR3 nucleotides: TGTGCCAGCACGGTAGAGGACTCCGGTACGCAGTATTTT. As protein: CASTVEDSGTQYF. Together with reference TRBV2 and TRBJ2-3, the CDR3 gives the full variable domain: EPEVTQTPSHQVTQMGQEVILRCVPISNHLYFYWYRQILGQKVEFLVSFYNNEISEKSEIFDDQFSVERPDGSNFTLKIRSTKLEDSAMYFCASTVEDSGTQYFGPGTRLTVL.

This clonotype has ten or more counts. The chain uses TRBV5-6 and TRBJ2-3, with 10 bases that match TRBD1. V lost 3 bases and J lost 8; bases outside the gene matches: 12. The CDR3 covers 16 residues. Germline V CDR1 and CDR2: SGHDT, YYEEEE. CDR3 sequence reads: CASSYRGTGERSTQYF. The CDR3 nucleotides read TGTGCCAGCAGCTACCGCGGGACAGGGGAAAGGAGTACGCAGTATTTT.

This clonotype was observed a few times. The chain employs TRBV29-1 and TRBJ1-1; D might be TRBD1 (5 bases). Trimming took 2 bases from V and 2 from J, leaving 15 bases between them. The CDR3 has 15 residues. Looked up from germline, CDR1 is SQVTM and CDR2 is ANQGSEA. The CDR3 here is CSVEREGIRNTEAFF. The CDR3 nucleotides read TGCAGCGTTGAAAGGGAGGGGATTAGAAACACTGAAGCTTTCTTT.

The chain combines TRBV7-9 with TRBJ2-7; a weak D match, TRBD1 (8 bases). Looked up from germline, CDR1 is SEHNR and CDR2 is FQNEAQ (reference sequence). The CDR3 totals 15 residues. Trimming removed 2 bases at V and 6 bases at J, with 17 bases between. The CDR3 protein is CASSLNVNRGGEQYF. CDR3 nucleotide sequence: TGTGCCAGCAGCTTAAATGTTAACAGGGGGGGCGAGCAGTACTTC.

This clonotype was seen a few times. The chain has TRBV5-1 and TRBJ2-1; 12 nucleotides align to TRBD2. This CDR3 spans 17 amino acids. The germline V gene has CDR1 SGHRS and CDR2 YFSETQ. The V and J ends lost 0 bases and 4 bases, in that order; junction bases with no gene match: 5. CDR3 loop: CASSLGGTSGLYNEQFF. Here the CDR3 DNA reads TGCGCCAGCAGCTTGGGAGGGACTAGCGGGTTGTACAATGAGCAGTTCTTC.

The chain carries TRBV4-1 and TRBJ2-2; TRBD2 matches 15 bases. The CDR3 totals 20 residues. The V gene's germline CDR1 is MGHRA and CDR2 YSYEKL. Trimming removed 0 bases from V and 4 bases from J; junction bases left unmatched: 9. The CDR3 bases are TGCGCCAGCAGCCAAGAACCCGGGACTAGCGGGAGGTTCTCCACCGGGGAGCTGTTTTTT. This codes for CASSQEPGTSGRFSTGELFF.

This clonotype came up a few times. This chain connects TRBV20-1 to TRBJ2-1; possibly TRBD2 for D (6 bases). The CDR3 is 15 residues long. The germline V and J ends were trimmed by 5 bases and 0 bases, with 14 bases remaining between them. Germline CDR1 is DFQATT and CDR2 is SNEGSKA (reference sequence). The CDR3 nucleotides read TGCAGTGCTGGGGAGGTCGTAGGCTCCTACAATGAGCAGTTCTTC. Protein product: CSAGEVVGSYNEQFF.

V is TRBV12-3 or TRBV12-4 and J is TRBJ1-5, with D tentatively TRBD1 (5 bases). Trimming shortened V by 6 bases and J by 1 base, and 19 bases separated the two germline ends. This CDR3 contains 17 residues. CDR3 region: CASRPGLNIGSNQPQHF. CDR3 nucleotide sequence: TGTGCCAGCAGGCCGGGACTTAATATCGGGAGCAATCAGCCCCAGCATTTT.

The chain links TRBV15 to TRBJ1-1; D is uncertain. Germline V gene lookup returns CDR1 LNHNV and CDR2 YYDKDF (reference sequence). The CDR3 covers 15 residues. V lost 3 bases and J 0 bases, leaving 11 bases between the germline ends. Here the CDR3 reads CATSRKTGMNTEAFF. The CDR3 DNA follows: TGTGCCACCAGCAGGAAGACGGGCATGAACACTGAAGCTTTCTTT.

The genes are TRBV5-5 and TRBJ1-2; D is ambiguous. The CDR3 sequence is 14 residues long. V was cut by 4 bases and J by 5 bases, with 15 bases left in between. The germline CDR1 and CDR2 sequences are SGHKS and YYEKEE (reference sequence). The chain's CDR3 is CASSPEGSRYGYTF. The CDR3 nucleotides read TGTGCCAGCAGCCCCGAGGGATCACGTTATGGCTACACCTTC.